The present TCR beta chain was sequenced within a study of cytomegalovirus exposure and HLA in healthy donors. This CDR3 is 11 amino acids long. The germline CDR1 and CDR2 sequences are SEHNR and FQNEAQ (reference sequence). Trimming removed 5 bases at V and 11 bases at J, with 12 bases between. A multiplex PCR was run with 60 Vbeta primers and 13 Jbeta primers. Profiled with immunoSEQ multiplex PCR; TCRdb holds only in-frame clones, not every one. Listed are approximately 110,000 clones; 2.5% to 3% falls within the top ten. Sequencing was done on a sample of PBMCs. This sequence joins TRBV7-9 and TRBJ1-1, with D perhaps matching TRBD1 (5 bases). This clonotype originated in a man aged 30 to 39 in good health and CMV-seronegative. This chain's CDR3 is CASSGQGQAFF. The CDR3 nucleotides are TGTGCCAGCAGCGGGCAGGGTCAGGCTTTCTTT.